This T cell receptor beta chain was retrieved from a study of blood T cell repertoires in COVID-19. Generated by immunoSEQ multiplex PCR, the TCRdb table keeps only in-frame clones and is missing some. The sample includes about 53,000 clones, 75% to 85% of them seen just once. V was pared by 2 bases and J by 3 bases, with 7 bases between. The CDR3 runs to 13 residues. Germline V gene lookup returns CDR1 MDHEN and CDR2 SYDVKM. The sample was peripheral blood. V and J are TRBV28 and TRBJ1-2; D is uncertain. The receptor was isolated from a woman aged 55-69 years with acute or convalescent COVID-19. The chain's CDR3 is CASSLGQYYGYTF. CDR3 nucleotide sequence: TGTGCCAGCAGTTTAGGGCAGTACTATGGCTACACCTTC.